Presented here are 23 T cell receptor beta chains from one specimen sequenced in a study of blood T cell repertoires in COVID-19. The assay was immunoSEQ multiplex PCR, and TCRdb's table has in-frame clones only and misses some. The repertoire includes fewer than 250,000 clones, approximately 86% of them detected once, and around 2.6% sits in the top ten. What was sequenced was PBMCs or T cells enriched from blood (not recorded which). Source of these receptors: a woman aged 25 to 39 with acute COVID-19.

J is TRBJ2-1 and V is TRBV27; the match to TRBD2 covers 10 bases. The CDR3 spans 15 residues. Trimming cost V 8 bases and J 3 bases; bases outside gene matches: 7. The germline gives CDR1 MNHEY, CDR2 SMNVEV (reference sequence). CDR3 coding DNA: TGTGCCAGCGTAGAGCGGGGGGGCCTCTACAATGAGCAGTTCTTC. This codes for CASVERGGLYNEQFF.

The rearrangement links TRBV15 to TRBJ2-1; D possibly corresponds to TRBD2 (6 bases). CDR3 length equals 17 residues. Trimming shortened V by 3 bases and J by 3 bases, and 18 bases separated the two germline ends. Germline V gene sequence: CDR1 LNHNV, CDR2 YYDKDF (reference sequence). CDR3 sequence: CATSSVTFGGSYNEQFF. For the CDR3, the DNA is TGTGCCACCAGCAGCGTGACGTTCGGGGGAAGCTACAATGAGCAGTTCTTC.

This clone was detected a few times. The CDR3 DNA is TGTGCCAGCAGCCAAGATGTAGCTAGCGGGGGAATAGGGCAGTTCTTC. This translates into CASSQDVASGGIGQFF. This chain connects TRBV4-2 to TRBJ2-1; 10 bases fit TRBD2. In germline, CDR1 is LGHNA, CDR2 YNFKEQ. V lost 0 bases, J lost 12 bases, and 11 bases stayed unmatched. The length of the CDR3 is 16 residues.

V is TRBV11-2 and J is TRBJ1-6, with 9 bases aligning to TRBD1. CDR1 is SGHAT, CDR2 FQNNGV, per germline. This CDR3 is 19 amino acids long. J gave up 0 bases and V 2 bases, and 8 bases lay outside the gene matches. CDR3 amino acids: CASSLWGQGKSSYNSPLHF. In DNA, the CDR3 is TGTGCCAGCAGCTTATGGGGACAGGGTAAAAGCTCCTATAATTCACCCCTCCACTTT.

The genes are TRBV4-1 and TRBJ2-7; 8 nucleotides match TRBD1. Trimming removed 3 bases from V and 0 bases from J; junction bases left unmatched: 1. This CDR3 contains 14 residues. Germline V gene data show CDR1 as MGHRA and CDR2 as YSYEKL. The CDR3 coding sequence is TGCGCCAGCAGCCAGGACAGGGACTCCTACGAGCAGTACTTC. Amino acid sequence: CASSQDRDSYEQYF.

The chain has TRBV11-3 and TRBJ2-2; D is unresolved. V lost 4 bases and J 4 bases, leaving 16 bases between the germline ends. This CDR3 is 16 amino acids long. The germline gives CDR1 SGHNT, CDR2 YENEEA. DNA for the CDR3: TGTGCCAGCAGCTCCCCTTCAGGCCTCATCACCGGGGAGCTGTTTTTT. Its protein is CASSSPSGLITGELFF.

This clone has just one count. At the DNA level, this CDR3 is encoded by other sequences in the same sample as well. The V call is TRBV27, the J call TRBJ1-5; D remains unclear. The CDR3 is made up of 13 amino acids. Germline-derived CDR1 and CDR2 are MNHEY and SMNVEV (reference sequence). The V end was cut by 0 bases, the J end by 4 bases, with 4 bases between. In nucleotides, the CDR3 is TGTGCCAGCAGTTTATCTCCAAATCAGCCCCAGCATTTT. Translated: CASSLSPNQPQHF.

The chain joins TRBV13 to TRBJ2-7; 7 nucleotides match TRBD1. Looked up from germline, CDR1 is PRHDT and CDR2 is FYEKMQ (reference sequence). The V segment lost 5 bases and the J segment 7 bases; nucleotides outside the gene matches: 11. The CDR3 consists of 14 residues. The CDR3 region is CASSPDRERREQYF. CDR3 DNA: TGTGCCAGCAGCCCCGACAGGGAGAGGAGGGAGCAGTACTTC. Together with reference TRBV13 and TRBJ2-7, the CDR3 gives the full variable domain: AAGVIQSPRHLIKEKRETATLKCYPIPRHDTVYWYQQGPGQDPQFLISFYEKMQSDKGSIPDRFSAQQFSDYHSELNMSSLELGDSALYFCASSPDRERREQYFGPGTRLTVT.

The genes are TRBV15 and TRBJ2-7; tentative D call: TRBD1 (6 bases). This CDR3 comprises 14 residues. Germline assignment: CDR1 LNHNV and CDR2 YYDKDF (reference sequence). V was pared by 1 base and J by 3 bases, with 10 bases between. CDR3 loop: CATSRARGIYEQYF. The CDR3 nucleotides are TGTGCCACCAGCAGAGCGAGGGGGATCTACGAGCAGTACTTC.

The chain recombines TRBV4-1 with TRBJ1-2; D perhaps matches TRBD1 (6 bases). V dropped 2 bases and J dropped 8 bases, with 15 bases sitting between them. This CDR3 comprises 14 residues. From germline, CDR1 is MGHRA and CDR2 YSYEKL. The CDR3 DNA is TGCGCCAGCAGCCAAAGGCTCAGGGGTTACGGCTACACCTTC. This translates into CASSQRLRGYGYTF.

The chain recombines TRBV5-6 with TRBJ2-7; 9 bases line up with TRBD2. Germline loops: CDR1 SGHDT, CDR2 YYEEEE. V lost 6 bases to trimming and J lost 4 bases; unmatched junction nucleotides: 8. CDR3 length equals 14 residues. The CDR3 DNA reads as TGTGCCAGCACCCCAGCGGGGGGCCGATACGAGCAGTACTTC. Residues: CASTPAGGRYEQYF.

The chain uses TRBV3-1 (or the pseudogene TRBV3-2) and TRBJ1-1, with a possible D match to TRBD1 (5 bases). The CDR3 is made up of 13 amino acids. Trimming pared 4 bases from V and 3 bases from J, leaving 9 bases between. The germline V gene has CDR1 LGHDT and CDR2 YNNKEL (reference sequence). In DNA, the CDR3 is TGTGCCAGCAGCCGACAGACTCACACTGAAGCTTTCTTT. It encodes CASSRQTHTEAFF.

The chain uses TRBV2 and TRBJ1-4, with 7 bases that match TRBD1. In germline, CDR1 is SNHLY, CDR2 FYNNEI. V trimming: 10 bases; J trimming: 0 bases; junction bases outside the gene matches: 5. This CDR3 spans 14 amino acids. The CDR3 spells CAISGTATNEKLFF. The CDR3 region has the DNA TGTGCCATCTCCGGGACAGCAACTAATGAAAAACTGTTTTTT.

This chain uses TRBV9 with TRBJ2-1; TRBD2 matches 13 bases. V trimming: 0 bases; J trimming: 4 bases; junction bases outside the gene matches: 1. CDR3 length: 16 amino acids. The germline CDR1 and CDR2 sequences are SGDLS and YYNGEE. This CDR3 is CASSVGGLAGYNEQFF. The CDR3 DNA reads as TGTGCCAGCAGCGTAGGGGGACTAGCGGGGTACAATGAGCAGTTCTTC.

About this clone itself: An end of the junction differs from the germline gene, which may be a read error. The rearrangement links TRBV3-1 (or the pseudogene TRBV3-2) to TRBJ1-2; D gene uncertain. Germline V gives CDR1 LGHDT, CDR2 YNNKEL (reference sequence). CDR3 length: 12 amino acids. The CDR3, as DNA: TGTGCCAGCAGCCAGCCTGAGGGAGGCGTTAACTTC. As protein: CASSQPEGGVNF.

The rearrangement joins TRBV4-3 to TRBJ2-3, with 7 bases aligning to TRBD2. Trimming took 4 bases from V and 6 from J; bases not matched to a gene: 16. CDR3 length: 17 residues. The germline CDR1 and CDR2 sequences are LGHNA and YSLEER. CDR3 amino acids: CASSPTGRGYLEDTQYF. CDR3 nucleotides: TGCGCCAGCAGCCCAACGGGGCGGGGGTACTTGGAGGATACGCAGTATTTT.

This chain joins TRBV5-1 and TRBJ1-2, with D tentatively TRBD1 (6 bases). The CDR3 extends over 15 amino acids. Trimming removed 1 base from V and 1 base from J, with 11 bases in between. Germline CDR1 and CDR2: SGHRS and YFSETQ. The chain's CDR3 is CASSLTQGINYGYTF. In DNA form, the CDR3 reads TGCGCCAGCAGCTTGACTCAGGGGATTAACTATGGCTACACCTTC. Drawing the rest from reference TRBV5-1 and TRBJ1-2, the complete variable domain is KAGVTQTPRYLIKTRGQQVTLSCSPISGHRSVSWYQQTPGQGLQFLFEYFSETQRNKGNFPGRFSGRQFSNSRSEMNVSTLELGDSALYLCASSLTQGINYGYTFGSGTRLTVV.

V is TRBV3-1 (or the pseudogene TRBV3-2) and J is TRBJ2-3, with a tentative D call TRBD2 (6 bases). The CDR3 is 17 amino acids. Germline loops: CDR1 LGHDT, CDR2 YNNKEL (reference sequence). Trimming pared 0 bases from V and 2 bases from J, leaving 15 bases between. The CDR3 reads CASSQEGTSLSTDTQYF. Here the CDR3 DNA reads TGTGCCAGCAGCCAAGAGGGGACTTCCTTATCCACAGATACGCAGTATTTT.

This clone was seen once. The genes are TRBV6-1 and TRBJ2-7; TRBD1 matches 7 bases. V shed 2 bases and J 5 bases; nucleotides not matched to a gene: 3. The CDR3 is 13 amino acids. Germline CDR1 reads MNHNS; CDR2 reads SASEGT. The chain's CDR3 is CASSEQGEDEQYF. CDR3 in DNA: TGTGCCAGCAGTGAACAGGGGGAAGACGAGCAGTACTTC.

The chain couples TRBV7-9 to TRBJ2-3; TRBD1 might be the D (5 bases). The V gene's germline CDR1 is SEHNR and CDR2 FQNEAQ (reference sequence). V shed 5 bases and J shed 5 bases, with 8 bases lying between them. CDR3 length: 12 residues. CDR3 in amino acids: CASSRQIDTQYF. The DNA for the CDR3 is TGTGCCAGCAGCCGACAGATAGATACGCAGTATTTT.

The chain combines TRBV10-3 with TRBJ2-3; the match to TRBD2 covers 7 bases. Germline loops: CDR1 ENHRY, CDR2 SYGVKD. V was pared by 5 bases and J by 1 base, with 6 bases of the junction left unmatched. This CDR3 has 15 amino acids. CDR3 loop: CAISRTSEGTDTQYF. CDR3 sequence (DNA): TGTGCCATCAGTCGTACTAGCGAGGGCACAGATACGCAGTATTTT.

The CDR3 bases are TGTGCCAGCAGTTACATCGCGGGGGCTTGGAACATTCAGTACTTC. It codes for CASSYIAGAWNIQYF. The J gene is TRBJ2-4, the V gene TRBV6-6; D perhaps matches TRBD2 (7 bases). With 2 bases removed from V and 7 bases from J, the gap between germline ends came to 15 bases. CDR3 length: 15 residues. Germline values: CDR1 MNHNY, CDR2 SVGAGI (reference sequence).

This chain joins TRBV20-1 and TRBJ1-2; D not certain. V lost 3 bases and J lost 0, with 8 bases in between. Germline loops: CDR1 DFQATT, CDR2 SNEGSKA (reference sequence). The CDR3 has 13 residues. CDR3 residues: CSASNKANYGYTF. For the CDR3, the DNA is TGCAGTGCTAGTAACAAAGCTAACTATGGCTACACCTTC.